This entry lists 27 T cell receptor beta chains sequenced from one sample in a study of control samples from healthy donors and cancer patients. The data were produced by immunoSEQ multiplex PCR, yet TCRdb's version contains in-frame clones alone and is incomplete. The table shows 100,000 to 150,000 clones, with roughly 91% occurring only once. The sequencing input was PBMCs. The receptors derive from a man aged 45 to 65 with head and neck cancer.

The chain has TRBV15 and TRBJ1-2, with D unclear. Germline V gene sequence: CDR1 LNHNV, CDR2 YYDKDF (reference sequence). The V end lost 0 bases, the J end lost 5 bases, and 13 bases lay between the germline ends. The CDR3 loop spans 15 amino acids. The CDR3 here is CATSRDRSGGYGYTF. In DNA, the CDR3 is TGTGCCACCAGCAGAGACCGCTCCGGAGGGTATGGCTACACCTTC.

The rearrangement links TRBV18 to TRBJ1-2; possible D gene TRBD1, 6 bases. Germline V gene data show CDR1 as KGHSH and CDR2 as LQKENI. Trimming took 1 base from V and 0 from J, leaving 12 bases between them. The CDR3 is 16 amino acids. CDR3 in amino acids: CASSPLKGGANYGYTF. The CDR3 DNA sequence: TGTGCCAGCTCACCACTAAAGGGGGGTGCTAACTATGGCTACACCTTC. The full variable domain, rest sourced from reference TRBV18 and TRBJ1-2, is NAGVMQNPRHLVRRRGQEARLRCSPMKGHSHVYWYRQLPEEGLKFMVYLQKENIIDESGMPKERFSAEFPKEGPSILRIQQVVRGDSAAYFCASSPLKGGANYGYTFGSGTRLTVV.

This chain joins TRBV7-8 and TRBJ1-2, with 7 bases aligning to TRBD1. The CDR3 covers 17 residues. Germline V CDR1 and CDR2: SGHVS, FQNEAQ. V gave up 4 bases and J gave up 7 bases; unmatched junction bases: 18. The DNA of the CDR3 is TGTGCCAGCAGCTATACTCGCTTGCCGGGACAGTTGTTTGGCTACACCTTC. Protein product: CASSYTRLPGQLFGYTF.

This chain links TRBV5-1 with TRBJ2-7; D not resolved. Trimming pared 4 bases from V and 1 base from J, leaving 12 bases between. Germline V gives CDR1 SGHRS, CDR2 YFSETQ. The CDR3 runs to 14 residues. CDR3 nucleotide sequence: TGCGCCAGCAGCCCGCGGCCGAATTCCTACGAGCAGTACTTC. It yields the protein CASSPRPNSYEQYF.

In this sample, this clone turned up a few times. Other nucleotide sequences in the sample specify the same CDR3. The chain has TRBV4-1 and TRBJ1-3; D unclear. Germline V CDR1 and CDR2: MGHRA, YSYEKL. V lost 0 bases and J lost 0, with 6 bases in between. The CDR3 runs 15 residues. The DNA for the CDR3 is TGCGCCAGCAGCCAAGACCCTTCCTCTGGAAACACCATATATTTT. It yields the protein CASSQDPSSGNTIYF.

Concerning this clone itself: The sample has other DNA sequences that encode this CDR3 too. The rearrangement links TRBV7-9 to TRBJ2-2; 9 bases match TRBD1. V gave up 3 bases and J gave up 5 bases; unmatched junction bases: 16. Per the germline V gene, CDR1 is SEHNR and CDR2 is FQNEAQ (reference sequence). CDR3 length: 19 residues. The CDR3 loop is CASSFFNIGGQGKTGELFF. Written as DNA, the CDR3 is TGTGCCAGCAGCTTCTTCAATATAGGGGGACAGGGTAAAACCGGGGAGCTGTTTTTT. The full variable domain, with the rest looked up from reference TRBV7-9 and TRBJ2-2, is DTGVSQNPRHKITKRGQNVTFRCDPISEHNRLYWYRQTLGQGPEFLTYFQNEAQLEKSRLLSDRFSAERPKGSFSTLEIQRTEQGDSAMYLCASSFFNIGGQGKTGELFFGEGSRLTVL.

The chain has TRBV28 and TRBJ2-7; TRBD1 aligns across 7 bases. The CDR3 spans 14 residues. The junction had 6 bases not matched to a gene; V was cut back by 7 bases and J by 0 bases. CDR1 is MDHEN, CDR2 SYDVKM, per germline. This chain's CDR3 is CASTLGQDSYEQYF. The CDR3 DNA reads TGTGCCAGCACCTTAGGACAGGACTCCTACGAGCAGTACTTC.

The CDR3 protein is CASSFRALNTEAFF. The DNA of the CDR3 is TGCGCCAGCAGCTTTCGAGCGCTGAACACTGAAGCTTTCTTT. The chain couples TRBV5-1 to TRBJ1-1; D gene unclear. V shed 2 bases and J shed 0 bases, with 8 bases lying between them. This CDR3 region has 14 residues. The germline CDR1 and CDR2 sequences are SGHRS and YFSETQ.

J is TRBJ1-1 and V is TRBV7-9; D not certain. CDR1 is SEHNR, CDR2 FQNEAQ, per germline (reference sequence). The length of the CDR3 is 14 residues. The V end was cut by 1 base, the J end by 4 bases, with 10 bases between. The CDR3 coding sequence is TGTGCCAGCAGCTTAGAGAGGCCTCGCACTGAAGCTTTCTTT. Translating gives CASSLERPRTEAFF.

The chain is built from TRBV28 and TRBJ2-5; D is uncertain. The germline gives CDR1 MDHEN, CDR2 SYDVKM. This CDR3 is 12 amino acids long. Between the trimmed V and J ends, which lost 5 bases and 1 base, there was a span of 5 bases. CDR3 protein: CASSPFQETQYF. The CDR3 DNA reads as TGTGCCAGCAGTCCCTTCCAAGAGACCCAGTACTTC.

CDR3 DNA: TGTGCCAGCAGATTCTCCGGGACAGGGACTCAATCAGCCCAGCATTTT. It codes for CASRFSGTGTQSAQHF. The chain uses TRBV28 and TRBJ1-5, with TRBD1 identical over 9 bases. Germline V gene lookup returns CDR1 MDHEN and CDR2 SYDVKM. This CDR3 has 16 residues. Trimming took 6 bases from V and 11 from J; bases not matched to a gene: 17.

The chain links TRBV2 to TRBJ1-6, with D maybe TRBD1 (6 bases). Germline assignment: CDR1 SNHLY and CDR2 FYNNEI. The CDR3 totals 14 residues. V lost 6 bases to trimming and J lost 8 bases, with 14 bases between them. CDR3 nucleotide sequence: TGTGCCAGCAGCTCCCAGGGGTTATATTCACCCCTCCACTTT. It translates to CASSSQGLYSPLHF.

This clone occurred a few times. CDR3 sequence reads: CATSDTSGGSYNEQFF. The DNA for the CDR3 is TGTGCCACCAGTGATACTAGCGGGGGCTCCTACAATGAGCAGTTCTTC. The V and J genes are TRBV24-1 and TRBJ2-1; TRBD2 aligns across 11 bases. Losses at the gene ends were 3 bases for V and 0 bases for J; bases not matched to a gene: 0. CDR1 and CDR2 from the germline V gene are KGHDR and SFDVKD. The CDR3 covers 16 residues.

The rearrangement joins TRBV5-1 to TRBJ1-3; D uncertain. Germline CDR1 SGHRS, CDR2 YFSETQ. The length of the CDR3 is 14 residues. With 4 bases removed from V and 4 bases from J, the gap between germline ends came to 12 bases. CDR3 sequence (DNA): TGCGCCAGCAGCAATGGTTGGAGGGGAAACACCATATATTTT. It specifies CASSNGWRGNTIYF.

This chain links TRBV6-5 with TRBJ1-1; TRBD1 matches at 7 bases. V gave up 4 bases and J gave up 1 base; unmatched junction bases: 6. Germline CDR1 and CDR2: MNHEY and SVGAGI. CDR3 length equals 15 residues. The chain's CDR3 is CASSLTGSQNTEAFF. The CDR3 bases are TGTGCCAGCAGTTTGACAGGGTCCCAGAACACTGAAGCTTTCTTT.

J is TRBJ1-4 and V is TRBV6-5; 7 positions agree with TRBD1. This CDR3 has 15 residues. The trim removed 5 bases at V and 7 bases at J, leaving 10 bases unmatched. The germline gives CDR1 MNHEY, CDR2 SVGAGI. Here the CDR3 DNA reads TGTGCCAGCAGTAGCGACAGGGCAGGGGTTGAAAAACTGTTTTTT. It translates to CASSSDRAGVEKLFF.

The chain uses TRBV5-4 and TRBJ2-7; 7 bases are a match to TRBD1. The germline CDR1 and CDR2 sequences are SGHNT and YYREEE (reference sequence). The CDR3 has 14 residues. V trimming: 2 bases; J trimming: 0 bases; junction bases outside the gene matches: 2. In DNA form, the CDR3 reads TGTGCCAGCAGCTTTCCAGGGGGCTCCTACGAGCAGTACTTC. It encodes CASSFPGGSYEQYF.

The V and J genes are TRBV18 and TRBJ1-2; TRBD1 matches at 7 bases. CDR1 is KGHSH and CDR2 is LQKENI in the germline V gene. The ends lost 4 bases at V and 6 bases at J; junction bases unmatched: 5. The CDR3 has 13 residues. In nucleotides, the CDR3 is TGTGCCAGCTCACTGGGACAGAATGATGGCTACACCTTC. Amino acid sequence: CASSLGQNDGYTF.

The chain has TRBV18 and TRBJ2-7; 8 bases map to TRBD1. There are 13 residues in the CDR3. Germline values: CDR1 KGHSH, CDR2 LQKENI. With V trimmed by 8 bases and J by 4 bases, 7 bases remained unmatched. Written as DNA, the CDR3 is TGTGCCAGCCCATCCACAGGGGGATACGAGCAGTACTTC. It specifies CASPSTGGYEQYF.

This chain links TRBV28 with TRBJ2-7; 7 bases agree with TRBD2. Germline CDR1 reads MDHEN; CDR2 reads SYDVKM. The V gene end was trimmed by 8 bases and the J gene end by 4 bases; junction bases not matched to a gene: 11. The CDR3 length is 14 residues. CDR3 region: CASRSPGTTYEQYF. CDR3 nucleotide sequence: TGTGCCAGCCGATCTCCAGGGACTACATACGAGCAGTACTTC.

V usage is TRBV5-1 and J usage is TRBJ1-4; D perhaps matches TRBD1 (6 bases). The CDR3 runs to 16 residues. With 4 bases removed from V and 3 bases from J, the gap between germline ends came to 16 bases. Germline CDR1 is SGHRS and CDR2 is YFSETQ. The CDR3 here is CASSPRGGGANEKLFF. Here the CDR3 DNA reads TGCGCCAGCAGCCCCAGGGGCGGGGGGGCTAATGAAAAACTGTTTTTT.

The genes are TRBV6-5 and TRBJ1-5, with TRBD1 matching 10 bases. There are 15 residues in the CDR3. J lost 6 bases, V lost 6 bases, and 8 bases had no gene match. CDR1 MNHEY and CDR2 SVGAGI come from the germline V gene. The chain's CDR3 is CASRQDRGKGQPQHF. The CDR3 coding sequence is TGTGCCAGCAGACAGGACAGGGGGAAAGGTCAGCCCCAGCATTTT.

This chain links TRBV24-1 with TRBJ2-1; D gene uncertain. The CDR3 sequence is 12 residues long. V lost 3 bases and J lost 7, with 6 bases in between. Germline V gene lookup returns CDR1 KGHDR and CDR2 SFDVKD. CDR3 nucleotides: TGTGCCACCAGTGATCGGCGGAATGAGCAGTTCTTC. The encoded protein is CATSDRRNEQFF.

This clone was observed once. The CDR3 DNA reads TGTGCCTGGAGTTTCGGACAGGGTGATGGCTACACCTTC. Protein sequence: CAWSFGQGDGYTF. The gene calls are TRBV30 and TRBJ1-2, with 8 positions matching TRBD1. The CDR3 is 13 amino acids. CDR1 GTSNPN and CDR2 SVGIG come from the germline V gene (reference sequence). The V segment lost 2 bases and the J segment 6 bases; nucleotides outside the gene matches: 5.

This chain links TRBV5-1 with TRBJ2-7; 7 nucleotides match TRBD1. Germline CDR1 SGHRS, CDR2 YFSETQ. The V segment lost 0 bases and the J segment 6 bases; nucleotides outside the gene matches: 9. The CDR3 sequence is 15 residues long. The CDR3 coding sequence is TGCGCCAGCAGCTTGGTGGCTACAGGGGATGGCGAGCAGTACTTC. Its protein is CASSLVATGDGEQYF.

The chain joins TRBV12-3 or TRBV12-4 to TRBJ1-1; D might be TRBD1 (6 bases). V was pared by 6 bases and J by 11 bases, with 16 bases between. The CDR3 length is 12 residues. CDR3 protein: CASSFITGIAFF. Written as DNA, the CDR3 is TGTGCCAGCAGCTTCATTACAGGGATCGCTTTCTTT.

The rearrangement uses TRBV24-1 and TRBJ2-6; D not resolved. Germline V gene lookup returns CDR1 KGHDR and CDR2 SFDVKD. CDR3 length: 13 amino acids. V was trimmed by 6 bases and J by 1 base, leaving 3 bases between them. The CDR3 region has the DNA TGTGCCACCAGTCAATCTGGGGCCAACGTCCTGACTTTC. Protein sequence: CATSQSGANVLTF.